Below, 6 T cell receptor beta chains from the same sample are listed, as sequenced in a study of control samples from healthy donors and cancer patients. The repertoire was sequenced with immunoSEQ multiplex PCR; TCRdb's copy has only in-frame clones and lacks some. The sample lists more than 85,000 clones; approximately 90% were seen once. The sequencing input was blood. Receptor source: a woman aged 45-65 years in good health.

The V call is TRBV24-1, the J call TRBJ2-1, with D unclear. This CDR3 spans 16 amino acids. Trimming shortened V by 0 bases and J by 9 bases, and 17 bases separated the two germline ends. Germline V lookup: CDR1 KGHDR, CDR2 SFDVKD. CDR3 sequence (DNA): TGTGCCACCAGTGATTTGATAGGCCCCGTTTCCGGTGAGCAGTTCTTC. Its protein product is CATSDLIGPVSGEQFF.

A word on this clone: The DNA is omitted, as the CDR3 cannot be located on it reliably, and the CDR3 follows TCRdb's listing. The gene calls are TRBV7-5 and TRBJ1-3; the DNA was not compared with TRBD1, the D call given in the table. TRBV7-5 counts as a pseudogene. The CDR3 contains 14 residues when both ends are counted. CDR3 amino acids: CARSFGTGSNTIYF.

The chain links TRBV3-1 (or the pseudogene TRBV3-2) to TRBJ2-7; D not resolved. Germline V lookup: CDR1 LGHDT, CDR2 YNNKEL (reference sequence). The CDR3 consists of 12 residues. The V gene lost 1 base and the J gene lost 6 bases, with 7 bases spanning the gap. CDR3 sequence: CASSQVPLEQYV. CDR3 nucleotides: TGTGCCAGCAGCCAAGTCCCTCTCGAGCAGTACGTC.

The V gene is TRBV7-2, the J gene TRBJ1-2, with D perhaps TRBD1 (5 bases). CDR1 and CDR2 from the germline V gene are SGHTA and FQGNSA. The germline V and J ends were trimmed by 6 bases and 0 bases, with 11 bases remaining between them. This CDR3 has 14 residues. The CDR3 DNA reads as TGTGCCAGCAGGATGGGGCAGGCTAACTATGGCTACACCTTC. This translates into CASRMGQANYGYTF.

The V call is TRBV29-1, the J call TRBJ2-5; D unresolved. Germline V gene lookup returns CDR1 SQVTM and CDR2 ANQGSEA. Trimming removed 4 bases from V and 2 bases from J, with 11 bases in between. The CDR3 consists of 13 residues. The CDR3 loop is CSVVPTNQETQYF. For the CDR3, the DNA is TGCAGCGTTGTACCCACGAATCAAGAGACCCAGTACTTC.

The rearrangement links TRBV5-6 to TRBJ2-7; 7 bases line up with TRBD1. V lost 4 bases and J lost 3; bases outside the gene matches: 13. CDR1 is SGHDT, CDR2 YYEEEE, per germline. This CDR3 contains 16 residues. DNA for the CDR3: TGTGCCAGCAGCCGTGTAACAGGGGCCACCTTCTACGAGCAGTACTTC. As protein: CASSRVTGATFYEQYF.